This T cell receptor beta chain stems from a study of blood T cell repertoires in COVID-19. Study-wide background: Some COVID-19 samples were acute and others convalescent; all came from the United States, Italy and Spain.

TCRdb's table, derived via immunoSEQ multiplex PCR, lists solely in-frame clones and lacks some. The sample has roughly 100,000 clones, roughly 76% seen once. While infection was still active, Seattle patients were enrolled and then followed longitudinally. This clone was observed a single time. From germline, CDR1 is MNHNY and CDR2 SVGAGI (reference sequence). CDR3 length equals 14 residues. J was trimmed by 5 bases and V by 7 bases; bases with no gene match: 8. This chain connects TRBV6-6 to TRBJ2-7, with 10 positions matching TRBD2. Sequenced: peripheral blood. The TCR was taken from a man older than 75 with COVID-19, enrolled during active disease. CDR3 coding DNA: TGTGCCAGCAACCTTGCCGGACTAGCGGACGAGCAGTACTTC. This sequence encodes CASNLAGLADEQYF.